Detailed here is one TCR beta chain. Relative to the germline gene, one junction end is altered; a read error may explain this. These data come from a study of T cells in Graves' hyperthyroidism and ophthalmopathy. The germline gives CDR1 KGHDR, CDR2 SFDVKD. The CDR3 is made up of 16 amino acids. The source material, RNA transcripts, was used to amplify TCR beta CDR3 regions. During a first-round RT-PCR of the TCR CDR3, the HTBI primer set was used. TCRdb reanalysed the multiplex PCR reads using MiXCR and keeps one entry per CDR3 protein. This repertoire shows hundreds of thousands of distinct CDR3 sequences, about 14% found once; its top ten account for roughly 25%.

Sequencing used blood. The TCR was taken from a young woman with Graves' hyperthyroidism. The V call is TRBV24-1, the J call TRBJ2-1; 8 bases match TRBD2. The CDR3 coding sequence is TGTGCCCCCAGGAGGAGCGGGAGAGATAGTTACAATGAGCAGTTCTTC. This sequence encodes CAPRRSGRDSYNEQFF.